This T cell receptor beta chain is from a study of cytomegalovirus exposure and HLA in healthy donors. Study-wide context: The study placed around 80% of its approximately 430 genotyped donors in the Caucasian-associated ancestry cluster. Findings of the study overall: Most CMV-associated TCR beta chains were later found to appear HLA-restricted.

Germline V gene data show CDR1 as MNHEY and CDR2 as SMNVEV (reference sequence). The CDR3 spans 16 residues. The V and J ends lost 4 bases and 3 bases, in that order; junction bases with no gene match: 10. The PCR contained 60 Vbeta and 13 Jbeta primers. The data were produced by immunoSEQ multiplex PCR, yet TCRdb's version contains in-frame clones alone and is incomplete. The sample has some 120,000 clones, over 75% seen once. Worth noting for this clone: Antigen unknown.

This receptor was identified in a man in his thirties or forties in good health and CMV-seronegative. This chain links TRBV27 with TRBJ2-7, with 9 bases fitting TRBD1. The sequenced sample consisted of PBMCs. CDR3 DNA sequence: TGTGCCAGCAGTTCCGAGGGCGCGACAGGGGGCTACGAGCAGTACTTC. This sequence encodes CASSSEGATGGYEQYF.